The 29 T cell receptor beta chains below were found in one sample sequenced in a study of blood T cell repertoires in COVID-19. Produced via immunoSEQ multiplex PCR; TCRdb's table is partial and in-frame only. The profile shows about 110,000 clones, under 80% of them singletons. The sample comprised peripheral blood. The receptors here all came from a man aged 65-85 years with active or convalescent COVID-19.

This clone came up a few times. The chain joins TRBV11-2 to TRBJ2-5, with 10 bases identical to TRBD1. Per germline, CDR1 SGHAT and CDR2 FQNNGV. The V gene end was trimmed by 2 bases and the J gene end by 8 bases; junction bases not matched to a gene: 17. The CDR3 is 18 residues long. In DNA, the CDR3 is TGTGCCAGCAGCTTAACTCCTCTTATGGGACAGGGGACTCAAACCCAGTACTTC. It is translated as CASSLTPLMGQGTQTQYF. Full variable domain (missing parts from reference TRBV11-2 and TRBJ2-5): EAGVAQSPRYKIIEKRQSVAFWCNPISGHATLYWYQQILGQGPKLLIQFQNNGVVDDSQLPKDRFSAERLKGVDSTLKIQPAKLEDSAVYLCASSLTPLMGQGTQTQYFGPGTRLLVL.

J is TRBJ2-1 and V is TRBV5-1, with a tentative D call TRBD2 (6 bases). V was pared by 5 bases and J by 4 bases, with 16 bases between. Germline loops: CDR1 SGHRS, CDR2 YFSETQ. The CDR3 sequence is 15 residues long. The CDR3 here is CASSLGLAIYNEQFF. CDR3 nucleotide sequence: TGCGCCAGCAGTCTTGGGCTAGCGATTTACAATGAGCAGTTCTTC.

This chain links TRBV6-5 with TRBJ1-2; weak D call: TRBD1 (5 bases). CDR1 is MNHEY and CDR2 is SVGAGI in the germline V gene. The CDR3 is 12 residues long. Trimming cost V 7 bases and J 4 bases, with 10 bases left between them. CDR3 bases: TGTGCCAGCATGGGAGGGACCTATGGCTACACCTTC. Its translation is CASMGGTYGYTF.

This clone appeared a single time. This chain joins TRBV4-1 and TRBJ1-1; D gene ambiguous. Per the germline V gene, CDR1 is MGHRA and CDR2 is YSYEKL. Deletions cut 0 bases from V and 1 base from J, with 15 bases between. The CDR3 spans 17 residues. This CDR3 is CASSQEAYRRENTEAFF. The CDR3 DNA reads TGCGCCAGCAGCCAAGAAGCCTATAGGAGGGAGAACACTGAAGCTTTCTTT.

The rearrangement joins TRBV7-2 to TRBJ2-7; 13 bases agree with TRBD2. CDR3 size: 16 residues. CDR1 is SGHTA and CDR2 is FQGNSA in the germline V gene. Trimming cost V 1 base and J 3 bases; bases outside gene matches: 3. The CDR3 nucleotides read TGTGCCAGCAGCTTAGACGGGACTAGCGGGAACTACGAGCAGTACTTC. Translating gives CASSLDGTSGNYEQYF.

There are a few counts of this clone. The chain is built from TRBV5-1 and TRBJ1-3, with TRBD1 matching over 7 bases. The CDR3 spans 16 residues. Losses at the gene ends were 0 bases for V and 4 bases for J; bases not matched to a gene: 7. The germline gives CDR1 SGHRS, CDR2 YFSETQ. The DNA of the CDR3 is TGCGCCAGCAGCTTGGAAGGGGGCGCAGGGGGAAACACCATATATTTT. This sequence encodes CASSLEGGAGGNTIYF.

The J gene is TRBJ2-5, the V gene TRBV5-1, with a tentative D call TRBD1 (5 bases). The CDR3 runs 13 residues. Germline V CDR1 and CDR2: SGHRS, YFSETQ. V shed 2 bases and J shed 5 bases, with 10 bases lying between them. The CDR3 nucleotides are TGCGCCAGCAGCTTTGCAGGGAAGGAGACCCAGTACTTC. Amino acids: CASSFAGKETQYF. The entire variable domain, with the rest obtained from reference TRBV5-1 and TRBJ2-5, is as follows: KAGVTQTPRYLIKTRGQQVTLSCSPISGHRSVSWYQQTPGQGLQFLFEYFSETQRNKGNFPGRFSGRQFSNSRSEMNVSTLELGDSALYLCASSFAGKETQYFGPGTRLLVL.

V usage is TRBV10-1 and J usage is TRBJ1-5; weak D call: TRBD1 (6 bases). The CDR3 covers 13 residues. Germline loops: CDR1 WNHNN, CDR2 SYGVQD (reference sequence). V lost 6 bases, J lost 6 bases, and 12 bases lay in between. The CDR3 DNA reads as TGCGCCAGCAGCAGGGGAGGGGGTCAGCCCCAGCATTTT. Residues: CASSRGGGQPQHF.

V gene TRBV5-5 combines with J gene TRBJ1-1; D not certain. Looked up from germline, CDR1 is SGHKS and CDR2 is YYEKEE (reference sequence). The CDR3 contains 15 residues. V was trimmed by 4 bases and J by 0 bases, leaving 13 bases between them. CDR3 region: CASSPRPDMNTEAFF. The CDR3 DNA is TGTGCCAGCAGCCCGAGACCAGACATGAACACTGAAGCTTTCTTT.

The chain joins TRBV6-5 to TRBJ2-3; TRBD1 agrees at 8 bases. Trimming removed 5 bases from V and 3 bases from J; junction bases left unmatched: 4. CDR1 is MNHEY, CDR2 SVGAGI, per germline. This CDR3 is 14 amino acids long. The CDR3 DNA is TGTGCCAGCAGTCCGACAGGGGCTACAGATACGCAGTATTTT. Translated, it gives CASSPTGATDTQYF.

The chain is built from TRBV5-6 and TRBJ2-6; 8 bases are shared with TRBD1. The V gene's germline CDR1 is SGHDT and CDR2 YYEEEE. V shed 0 bases, J shed 4 bases, and the junction held 6 bases outside the gene matches. The CDR3 is 17 residues long. The CDR3: CASSLGQGAAGANVLTF. The CDR3 DNA reads as TGTGCCAGCAGCTTGGGCCAGGGGGCGGCCGGGGCCAACGTCCTGACTTTC.

V and J are TRBV15 and TRBJ2-1, with 10 bases fitting TRBD2. The germline gives CDR1 LNHNV, CDR2 YYDKDF (reference sequence). V lost 1 base and J lost 6; bases outside the gene matches: 6. The CDR3 is made up of 16 amino acids. The DNA for the CDR3 is TGTGCCACCAGCAGAGGTCCTAGCGGGAGTAGCAATGAGCAGTTCTTC. Encoded protein: CATSRGPSGSSNEQFF.

The CDR3 sequence: CSASKEGVYTF. The DNA of the CDR3 is TGCAGTGCTAGTAAAGAGGGTGTCTACACCTTC. The V gene is TRBV20-1, the J gene TRBJ1-2; D gene unclear. Trimming pared 3 bases from V and 10 bases from J, leaving 12 bases between. The germline gives CDR1 DFQATT, CDR2 SNEGSKA (reference sequence). The CDR3 runs to 11 residues.

The chain combines TRBV27 with TRBJ1-4; 10 bases are a match to TRBD1. This CDR3 has 17 amino acids. CDR1 MNHEY and CDR2 SMNVEV come from the germline V gene (reference sequence). Trimming took 2 bases from V and 8 from J; bases not matched to a gene: 11. The CDR3 sequence: CASSLTRQGAKGEKLFF. The CDR3 DNA reads TGTGCCAGCAGTTTAACCCGACAGGGGGCTAAGGGAGAAAAACTGTTTTTT.

The genes are TRBV5-1 and TRBJ2-1; D is uncertain. With 6 bases removed from V and 0 bases from J, the gap between germline ends came to 10 bases. The germline gives CDR1 SGHRS, CDR2 YFSETQ. The CDR3 spans 14 residues. The CDR3, as DNA: TGCGCCAGCAAAGTATTCAGCTCCTACAATGAGCAGTTCTTC. It encodes CASKVFSSYNEQFF.

The CDR3 loop is CASSPAGQGTYEQYF. The CDR3 DNA follows: TGTGCCAGCTCACCGGCTGGACAGGGGACCTACGAGCAGTACTTC. The chain is built from TRBV18 and TRBJ2-7; 9 bases match TRBD1. This CDR3 comprises 15 residues. CDR1 KGHSH and CDR2 LQKENI come from the germline V gene. V dropped 3 bases and J dropped 2; count of bases not matched to a gene: 5. Full variable domain (remainder filled in from reference TRBV18 and TRBJ2-7): NAGVMQNPRHLVRRRGQEARLRCSPMKGHSHVYWYRQLPEEGLKFMVYLQKENIIDESGMPKERFSAEFPKEGPSILRIQQVVRGDSAAYFCASSPAGQGTYEQYFGPGTRLTVT.

This clone was picked up one time. The rearrangement joins TRBV3-1 (or the pseudogene TRBV3-2) to TRBJ2-5, with 8 bases identical to TRBD2. Germline assignment: CDR1 LGHDT and CDR2 YNNKEL (reference sequence). The CDR3 sequence is 15 residues long. The J segment lost 3 bases and the V segment lost 4 bases, leaving 7 bases of the junction unmatched. CDR3 nucleotide sequence: TGTGCCAGCAGCCGCCCCACTAGCGGCGAAGAGACCCAGTACTTC. This codes for CASSRPTSGEETQYF.

Only a few counts were recorded for this clone. Here the CDR3 reads CASSTLAGAPDTQYF. CDR3 coding DNA: TGCGCCAGCTCCACACTAGCGGGAGCCCCAGATACGCAGTATTTT. The chain is built from TRBV5-1 and TRBJ2-3, with 11 bases identical to TRBD2. V lost 7 bases to trimming and J lost 4 bases; unmatched junction nucleotides: 8. Germline assignment: CDR1 SGHRS and CDR2 YFSETQ. There are 15 residues in the CDR3.

The V gene is TRBV10-2, the J gene TRBJ2-5, with 7 bases fitting TRBD2. Germline loops: CDR1 WSHSY, CDR2 SAAADI. This CDR3 contains 14 residues. V shed 2 bases, J shed 5 bases, and the junction held 5 bases outside the gene matches. The CDR3, as DNA: TGCGCCAGCAGTGAGAGCGGGGAGGGGGAGACCCAGTACTTC. This gives the protein CASSESGEGETQYF.

V is TRBV28 and J is TRBJ1-5, with a tentative D call TRBD1 (6 bases). V was cut by 0 bases and J by 4 bases, with 13 bases left in between. This CDR3 contains 16 residues. Per germline, CDR1 MDHEN and CDR2 SYDVKM. The CDR3 DNA sequence: TGTGCCAGCAGTTTATGGGCAGGGGCTATGAATCAGCCCCAGCATTTT. It is translated as CASSLWAGAMNQPQHF.

The V call is TRBV19, the J call TRBJ1-1, with TRBD1 matching over 7 bases. This CDR3 spans 16 amino acids. Germline CDR1 and CDR2: LNHDA and SQIVND (reference sequence). V shed 3 bases, J shed 1 base, and the junction held 8 bases outside the gene matches. Here the CDR3 reads CASSILTGSKNTEAFF. In nucleotides, the CDR3 is TGTGCCAGTAGTATCTTGACAGGGAGTAAGAACACTGAAGCTTTCTTT.

The sample holds a few counts of this clone. This chain links TRBV5-1 with TRBJ1-6; D is perhaps TRBD1 (6 bases). Germline assignment: CDR1 SGHRS and CDR2 YFSETQ. The CDR3 is 12 amino acids. V dropped 4 bases and J dropped 14 bases, with 13 bases sitting between them. The CDR3, as DNA: TGCGCCAGCAGCGGAGAACAGGGCTCCCTCCACTTT. Its translation: CASSGEQGSLHF.

This chain connects TRBV18 to TRBJ2-4; 8 nucleotides match TRBD2. Trimming took 4 bases from V and 11 from J; bases not matched to a gene: 13. The CDR3 is made up of 15 amino acids. Germline V gene data show CDR1 as KGHSH and CDR2 as LQKENI. The CDR3 loop is CASSRLSSGIGFQYF. The DNA for the CDR3 is TGTGCCAGCTCACGACTGAGTAGCGGGATAGGATTTCAGTACTTC. The full variable domain, completed using reference TRBV18 and TRBJ2-4, is NAGVMQNPRHLVRRRGQEARLRCSPMKGHSHVYWYRQLPEEGLKFMVYLQKENIIDESGMPKERFSAEFPKEGPSILRIQQVVRGDSAAYFCASSRLSSGIGFQYFGAGTRLSVL.

V is TRBV7-8 and J is TRBJ2-3; D might be TRBD2 (6 bases). CDR1 is SGHVS and CDR2 is FQNEAQ in the germline V gene. The CDR3 is made up of 15 amino acids. V lost 5 bases, J lost 0 bases, and 12 bases lay in between. CDR3 in DNA: TGTGCCAGCAGCCCAGCGGGCAGGAGCACAGATACGCAGTATTTT. Residues: CASSPAGRSTDTQYF.

The rearrangement uses TRBV11-2 and TRBJ2-3; 9 nucleotides align to TRBD1. V dropped 5 bases and J dropped 1; count of bases not matched to a gene: 10. Germline lookup yields CDR1 SGHAT and CDR2 FQNNGV. This CDR3 is 17 amino acids long. The CDR3 nucleotides read TGTGCCAGCAGCCCCCCAGGACAGGGGATCGGCACAGATACGCAGTATTTT. As protein: CASSPPGQGIGTDTQYF.

The rearrangement joins TRBV14 to TRBJ2-7; the match to TRBD1 covers 10 bases. Germline assignment: CDR1 SGHDN and CDR2 FVKESK. The V gene end was trimmed by 4 bases and the J gene end by 3 bases; junction bases not matched to a gene: 9. This CDR3 contains 16 residues. CDR3: CASSPRMGQGSYEQYF. CDR3 bases: TGTGCCAGCAGCCCGAGGATGGGACAGGGGAGCTACGAGCAGTACTTC.

V is TRBV6-5 and J is TRBJ2-2; D possibly corresponds to TRBD1 (5 bases). In germline, CDR1 is MNHEY, CDR2 SVGAGI. V lost 0 bases, J lost 0 bases, and 8 bases lay in between. The CDR3 covers 16 residues. Here the CDR3 DNA reads TGTGCCAGCAGTTACTCGCCACAGGCGAACACCGGGGAGCTGTTTTTT. This sequence encodes CASSYSPQANTGELFF.

This clone showed up just a few times. The chain recombines TRBV14 with TRBJ1-6, with unresolved D. This CDR3 region has 13 residues. The germline CDR1 and CDR2 sequences are SGHDN and FVKESK. V was trimmed by 1 base and J by 13 bases, leaving 11 bases between them. CDR3 amino acids: CASSQGRSSPLHF. CDR3 DNA sequence: TGTGCCAGCAGCCAAGGGAGGTCTTCCCCCCTCCACTTT.

This clone was seen a few times. The chain carries TRBV3-1 (or the pseudogene TRBV3-2) and TRBJ2-6, with 8 bases matching TRBD1. The V gene's germline CDR1 is LGHDT and CDR2 YNNKEL (reference sequence). The trim removed 5 bases at V and 2 bases at J, leaving 2 bases unmatched. The CDR3 sequence is 15 residues long. CDR3 in DNA: TGTGCCAGCAGCAACAGGGGGGCTGGGGCCAACGTCCTGACTTTC. The encoded protein is CASSNRGAGANVLTF.